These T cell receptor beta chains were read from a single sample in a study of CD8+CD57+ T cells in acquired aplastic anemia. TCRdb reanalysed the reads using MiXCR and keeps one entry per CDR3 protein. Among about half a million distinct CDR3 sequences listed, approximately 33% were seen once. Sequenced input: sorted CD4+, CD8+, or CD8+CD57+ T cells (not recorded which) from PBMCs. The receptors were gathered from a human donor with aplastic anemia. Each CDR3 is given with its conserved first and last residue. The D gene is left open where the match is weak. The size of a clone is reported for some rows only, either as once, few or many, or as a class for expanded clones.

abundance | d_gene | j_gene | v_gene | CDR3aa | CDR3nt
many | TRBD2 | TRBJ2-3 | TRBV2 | CASRGASGGTDTQYF | TGTGCCTCTCGGGGGGCTAGCGGGGGCACAGATACGCAGTATTTT
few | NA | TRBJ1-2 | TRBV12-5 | CASGLDKLGGYTF | TGTGCTAGTGGTTTGGACAAGTTGGGTGGCTACACCTTC
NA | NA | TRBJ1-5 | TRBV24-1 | CATAGTNGVNQPQHF | TGTGCCACCGCCGGGACAAACGGAGTCAATCAGCCCCAGCATTTT
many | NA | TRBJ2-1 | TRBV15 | CATGVQSLNEQFF | TGTGCCACCGGAGTCCAGTCACTCAATGAGCAGTTCTTC
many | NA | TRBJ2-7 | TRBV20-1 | CSAWRTRYEQYF | TGCAGTGCCTGGAGGACGCGCTACGAGCAGTACTTC
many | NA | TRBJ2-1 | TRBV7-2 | CASSPGLFF | TGTGCCAGCAGCCCCGGGCTGTTCTTC
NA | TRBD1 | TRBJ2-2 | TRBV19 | CASSIRQGAQNTGELFF | TGTGCCAGTAGCATCCGACAGGGGGCCCAAAACACCGGGGAGCTGTTTTTT
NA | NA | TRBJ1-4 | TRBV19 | CASSISQTNEKLFF | TGTGCCAGTAGTATAAGTCAGACTAATGAAAAACTGTTTTTT
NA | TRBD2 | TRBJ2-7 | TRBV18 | CASSPGTSGGREQYF | TGTGCCAGCTCACCCGGGACTAGCGGGGGGCGGGAGCAGTACTTC
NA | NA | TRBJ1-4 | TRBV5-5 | CASSLRLGKGLEKLFF | TGTGCCAGCAGCTTGCGTCTGGGGAAGGGACTTGAAAAACTGTTTTTT
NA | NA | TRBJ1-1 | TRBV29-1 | CSVESSWTEAFF | TGCAGCGTTGAATCGTCCTGGACTGAAGCTTTCTTT
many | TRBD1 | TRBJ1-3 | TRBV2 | CASQIDRAGGNTIYF | TGTGCCAGCCAAATCGACAGGGCTGGTGGAAACACCATATATTTT
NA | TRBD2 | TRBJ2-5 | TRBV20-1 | CSARGLAGETQYF | TGCAGTGCTAGGGGACTAGCGGGAGAGACCCAGTACTTC
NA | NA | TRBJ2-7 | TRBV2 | CASSELSLAQGFYEQYF | TGTGCCAGCAGTGAACTATCACTAGCTCAAGGTTTCTACGAGCAGTACTTC
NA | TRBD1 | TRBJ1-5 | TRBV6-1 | CASRGQGRPNQPQHF | TGTGCCAGCAGGGGACAGGGGCGACCTAATCAGCCCCAGCATTTT
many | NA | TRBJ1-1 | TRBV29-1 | CSVESGEGAFF | TGCAGCGTTGAAAGTGGGGAGGGAGCTTTCTTT
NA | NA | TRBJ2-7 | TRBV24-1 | CATYTGRDPSSYEQYF | TGTGCCACCTACACGGGCCGGGACCCTAGCTCCTACGAGCAGTACTTC
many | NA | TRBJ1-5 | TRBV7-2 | CASSLDEYQPQHF | TGTGCCAGCAGCTTAGACGAATATCAGCCCCAGCATTTT
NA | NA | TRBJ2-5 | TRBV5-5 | CASSLGGRGGGQETQYF | TGTGCCAGCAGCTTAGGAGGCAGGGGGGGAGGACAAGAGACCCAGTACTTC
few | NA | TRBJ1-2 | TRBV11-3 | CASSLRGGPGTGYTF | TGTGCCAGCAGCTTAAGAGGGGGGCCCGGGACGGGCTACACCTTC
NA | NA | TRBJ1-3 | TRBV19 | CASITQSSGNTIYF | TGTGCCAGCATTACCCAAAGCTCTGGAAACACCATATATTTT
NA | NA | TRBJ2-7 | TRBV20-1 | CSATVPQSHMAEQYF | TGCAGTGCTACTGTCCCCCAGTCCCATATGGCCGAGCAGTACTTC
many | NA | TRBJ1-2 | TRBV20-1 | CSARETAGVLRGYTF | TGCAGTGCTAGAGAGACGGCAGGTGTTTTACGTGGCTACACCTTC
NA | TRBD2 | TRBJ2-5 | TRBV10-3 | CAISDLAGAQEAQYF | TGTGCCATCAGTGACTTAGCGGGAGCGCAGGAGGCCCAGTACTTC
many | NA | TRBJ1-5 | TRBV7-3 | CASSSGPGVQPQHF | TGTGCCAGCAGCTCAGGACCAGGGGTCCAGCCCCAGCATTTT
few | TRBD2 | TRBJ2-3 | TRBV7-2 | CASSLVSGGEDTQYF | TGTGCCAGCAGCTTAGTTAGCGGGGGTGAGGATACGCAGTATTTT
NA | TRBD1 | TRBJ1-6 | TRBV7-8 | CASSLVGGGGSPLHF | TGTGCCAGCAGCTTAGTCGGAGGGGGCGGTTCACCCCTCCACTTT
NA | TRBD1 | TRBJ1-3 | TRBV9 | CASSVGDSPGNTIHF | TGTGCCAGCAGCGTAGGGGACAGCCCTGGAAACACCATACATTTT
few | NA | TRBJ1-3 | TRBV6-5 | CASSCPDSPGNTIYF | TGTGCCAGCAGTTGCCCCGACAGCCCTGGAAACACCATATATTTT
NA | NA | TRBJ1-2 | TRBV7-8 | CASTERGDYGYTF | TGTGCCAGCACCGAAAGGGGGGACTATGGCTACACCTTC
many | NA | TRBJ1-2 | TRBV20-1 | CSARVNQGYGYTF | TGCAGTGCTAGAGTTAATCAGGGGTATGGCTACACCTTC
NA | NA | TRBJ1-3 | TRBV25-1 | CASSPTRDSSRNTIYF | TGTGCCAGCTCACCAACCCGCGACTCCTCGAGGAACACCATATATTTT
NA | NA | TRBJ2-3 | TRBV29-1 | CSADTQYF | TGCAGCGCGGATACGCAGTATTTT
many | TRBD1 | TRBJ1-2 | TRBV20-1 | CSARTGTGSMAYGYTF | TGCAGTGCTAGAACCGGGACAGGGAGTATGGCCTATGGCTACACCTTC
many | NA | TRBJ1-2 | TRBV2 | CASSPRGLDYGYTF | TGTGCCAGCAGTCCAAGGGGGTTAGACTATGGCTACACCTTC
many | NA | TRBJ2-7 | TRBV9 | CASSDGRTYEQYF | TGTGCCAGCAGCGACGGACGGACCTACGAGCAGTACTTC
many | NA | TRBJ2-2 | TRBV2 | CASSGTDANTGELFF | TGTGCCAGCAGTGGGACAGATGCAAACACCGGGGAGCTGTTTTTT
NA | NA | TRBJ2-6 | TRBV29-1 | CSGLRTDDSGANVLTF | TGCAGCGGCCTCAGGACCGATGACTCTGGGGCCAACGTCCTGACTTTC
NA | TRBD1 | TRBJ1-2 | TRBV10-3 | CAISKRQGAYGGYTF | TGTGCCATCAGTAAACGACAGGGGGCCTATGGGGGCTACACCTTC
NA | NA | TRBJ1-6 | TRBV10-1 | CASSRVGFGPLHF | TGCGCCAGCAGCCGAGTGGGGTTTGGACCCCTCCACTTT